One and the same sample provided the 25 T cell receptor beta chains below, sequenced in a study of cytomegalovirus exposure and HLA in healthy donors. PCR was performed using 60 Vbeta and 13 Jbeta primers. Here immunoSEQ multiplex PCR was the method, and the copy in TCRdb shows in-frame clones only, minus some. In the table there are about 190,000 clones, roughly four fifths of which are singletons. The sample consisted of PBMCs. The receptors here all came from a woman under 30 in good health and CMV-seropositive.

V is TRBV7-7 and J is TRBJ2-2; TRBD1 is a possible D gene (5 bases). Germline CDR1 SSHAT, CDR2 FNYEAQ (reference sequence). The CDR3 is 13 amino acids. DNA for the CDR3: TGTGCTAGCTCCGACAGCCGCACCGGGGAGCTGTTTTTT. It codes for CASSDSRTGELFF.

The CDR3 protein is CASSFGRGNGYTF. The CDR3 DNA reads as TGTGCCAGCAGTTTTGGCAGGGGAAATGGCTACACCTTC. V gene TRBV27 combines with J gene TRBJ1-2; D is perhaps TRBD1 (6 bases). Trimming stripped 3 bases from V and 6 bases from J, with 11 bases between. The CDR3 is made up of 13 amino acids. The V gene's germline CDR1 is MNHEY and CDR2 SMNVEV (reference sequence).

Comments on this clone: The junction and the germline gene differ at one end; a read error may be behind it. The chain links TRBV6-5 to TRBJ1-1, with D perhaps TRBD1 (5 bases). Germline loops: CDR1 MNHEY, CDR2 SVGAGI. The CDR3 extends over 15 amino acids. This chain's CDR3 is CASSYLGVLATEAFF. CDR3 DNA sequence: TGTGCCAGCAGTTACCTCGGAGTATTGGCGACAGAAGCCTTCTTT.

The V gene is TRBV15, the J gene TRBJ2-5; the D gene is possibly TRBD1 (6 bases). CDR3 length: 14 residues. The V and J ends lost 1 base and 2 bases respectively, with 8 bases between them. Germline CDR1 is LNHNV and CDR2 is YYDKDF (reference sequence). The CDR3 here is CATSRGTDQETQYF. As DNA, the CDR3 is TGTGCCACCAGCAGAGGGACAGATCAAGAGACCCAGTACTTC.

The J gene is TRBJ1-1, the V gene TRBV14; 8 bases match TRBD1. V was pared by 6 bases and J by 2 bases, with 8 bases of the junction left unmatched. CDR1 is SGHDN and CDR2 is FVKESK in the germline V gene. This CDR3 contains 15 residues. CDR3 region: CASSSLDRANTEAFF. The CDR3 bases are TGTGCCAGCAGTTCTTTGGACAGGGCAAACACTGAAGCTTTCTTT.

V usage is TRBV9 and J usage is TRBJ2-5; perhaps TRBD2 as D (7 bases). Germline CDR1 is SGDLS and CDR2 is YYNGEE. The CDR3 has 14 amino acids. Trimming shortened V by 0 bases and J by 4 bases, and 10 bases separated the two germline ends. The CDR3 DNA sequence: TGTGCCAGCAGCGTAGTAGGGGGGGTAGAGACCCAGTACTTC. Amino acid sequence: CASSVVGGVETQYF.

The chain is built from TRBV6-5 and TRBJ2-7, with 7 bases identical to TRBD1. This CDR3 region has 12 residues. Germline V gene data show CDR1 as MNHEY and CDR2 as SVGAGI. J gave up 0 bases and V 9 bases, and 2 bases lay outside the gene matches. The DNA for the CDR3 is TGTGCCAGTGGGACAGTCTCCTACGAGCAGTACTTC. The encoded protein is CASGTVSYEQYF.

This clone was recorded only once. The chain carries TRBV30 and TRBJ1-2; 10 bases match TRBD1. V trimming: 2 bases; J trimming: 8 bases; junction bases outside the gene matches: 8. This CDR3 contains 14 residues. In germline, CDR1 is GTSNPN, CDR2 SVGIG (reference sequence). CDR3 nucleotide sequence: TGTGCCTGGAGTCAGGCGGGGACAGGGGACGGCTACACCTTC. Translated: CAWSQAGTGDGYTF.

On this clone: Mismatch with germline at one junction end may stem from a read error. V usage is TRBV10-3 and J usage is TRBJ2-6; tentatively, D is TRBD1 (5 bases). This CDR3 has 15 residues. CDR1 and CDR2 (germline): ENHRY, SYGVKD. Here the CDR3 reads CAIRSGKSGANGLTF. In DNA form, the CDR3 reads TGTGCCATCAGGAGTGGCAAGTCTGGGGCCAACGGCCTGACTTTC.

The rearrangement links TRBV9 to TRBJ2-4, with 8 bases matching TRBD1. The CDR3 has 16 amino acids. Losses at the gene ends were 4 bases for V and 3 bases for J; bases not matched to a gene: 9. Germline V gives CDR1 SGDLS, CDR2 YYNGEE. CDR3 sequence: CASSSSQGADKNIQYF. For the CDR3, the DNA is TGTGCCAGCAGCTCAAGCCAGGGGGCCGACAAAAACATTCAGTACTTC.

A few counts support this clone. V and J are TRBV19 and TRBJ1-5, with D uncertain. Trimming pared 7 bases from V and 5 bases from J, leaving 15 bases between. The germline V gene has CDR1 LNHDA and CDR2 SQIVND (reference sequence). The CDR3 is 14 amino acids. The CDR3 spells CASTGGRHDQPQHF. The CDR3 DNA follows: TGTGCCAGTACCGGCGGGCGGCACGATCAGCCCCAGCATTTT.

This clone was recorded only once. V gene TRBV5-1 combines with J gene TRBJ1-2; no clear D gene. The CDR3 extends over 12 amino acids. The ends were cut back, 4 bases at V and 1 base at J, with 5 bases in the middle. The germline CDR1 and CDR2 sequences are SGHRS and YFSETQ. CDR3 residues: CASSGGNYGYTF. The CDR3 DNA follows: TGCGCCAGCAGCGGCGGTAACTATGGCTACACCTTC. Using reference TRBV5-1 and TRBJ1-2 for the parts outside the CDR3, the full variable domain is KAGVTQTPRYLIKTRGQQVTLSCSPISGHRSVSWYQQTPGQGLQFLFEYFSETQRNKGNFPGRFSGRQFSNSRSEMNVSTLELGDSALYLCASSGGNYGYTFGSGTRLTVV.

In this sample, this clone turned up once. For the CDR3, the DNA is TGCGCCAGCAGTGAGTCTCGGGACAGAAGTGAGTATTTT. Translation gives CASSESRDRSEYF. The chain has TRBV10-1 and TRBJ2-3, with 7 bases identical to TRBD1. Germline V lookup: CDR1 WNHNN, CDR2 SYGVQD (reference sequence). The CDR3 runs to 13 residues. The trim removed 0 bases at V and 13 bases at J, leaving 7 bases unmatched.

The chain uses TRBV29-1 and TRBJ1-5; D is undetermined. The V end was cut by 6 bases, the J end by 5 bases, with 14 bases between. This CDR3 comprises 13 residues. From germline, CDR1 is SQVTM and CDR2 ANQGSEA. In DNA, the CDR3 is TGCAGCGTCTGGGATGAGGGCGATCAGCCCCAGCATTTT. Protein sequence: CSVWDEGDQPQHF.

The chain carries TRBV19 and TRBJ1-5; a weak D match, TRBD1 (6 bases). V was pared by 8 bases and J by 6 bases, with 20 bases between. CDR1 LNHDA and CDR2 SQIVND come from the germline V gene (reference sequence). The CDR3 runs to 15 residues. The CDR3 loop is CASQGTGSVVQPQHF. The DNA for the CDR3 is TGTGCCAGTCAGGGGACGGGTTCCGTGGTTCAGCCCCAGCATTTT.

The V and J genes are TRBV30 and TRBJ1-5; TRBD1 might be the D (6 bases). Germline-derived CDR1 and CDR2 are GTSNPN and SVGIG (reference sequence). This CDR3 contains 14 residues. The V gene lost 2 bases and the J gene lost 1 base, with 9 bases spanning the gap. The CDR3 sequence: CAWSPGQSNQPQHF. CDR3 bases: TGTGCCTGGAGTCCCGGACAGAGCAATCAGCCCCAGCATTTT.

The chain combines TRBV30 with TRBJ2-1; 7 bases match TRBD2. The CDR3 length is 14 residues. Trimming cost V 4 bases and J 4 bases; bases outside gene matches: 7. The V gene's germline CDR1 is GTSNPN and CDR2 SVGIG (reference sequence). CDR3 DNA: TGTGCCTGGAATGAGCGGGGCACATACAATGAGCAGTTCTTC. The encoded protein is CAWNERGTYNEQFF.

The V call is TRBV10-1, the J call TRBJ2-1, with 12 nucleotides matching TRBD2. Trimming at V came to 3 bases and at J to 2 bases, leaving 11 bases not matched to a gene. This CDR3 has 19 residues. Germline V CDR1 and CDR2: WNHNN, SYGVQD (reference sequence). The CDR3 DNA follows: TGCGCCAGCAGTGAAGCTAGCGGGGGGGCTCGATCCCCCTACAATGAGCAGTTCTTC. It translates to CASSEASGGARSPYNEQFF.

DNA for the CDR3: TGTGCCAGCAGCCAAGCCTCGGGACTAGTGGGCAACAATGAGCAGTTCTTC. Amino acid sequence: CASSQASGLVGNNEQFF. This chain links TRBV4-2 with TRBJ2-1, with TRBD2 matching 8 bases. V shed 1 base and J 5 bases; nucleotides not matched to a gene: 10. Germline V gives CDR1 LGHNA, CDR2 YNFKEQ. The length of the CDR3 is 17 residues.

The chain recombines TRBV7-2 with TRBJ2-3; 9 bases agree with TRBD2. CDR1 is SGHTA and CDR2 is FQGNSA in the germline V gene. Unmatched junction bases numbered 9, after V lost 0 bases and J lost 2 bases. The CDR3 covers 18 residues. This CDR3 reads CASSLAGPTSGPTDTQYF. Written as DNA, the CDR3 is TGTGCCAGCAGCTTAGCAGGGCCCACTAGCGGGCCCACAGATACGCAGTATTTT.

V usage is TRBV11-2 and J usage is TRBJ1-1, with D possibly being TRBD1 (5 bases). CDR1 is SGHAT, CDR2 FQNNGV, per germline. The CDR3 covers 11 residues. Trimming pared 1 base from V and 12 bases from J, leaving 9 bases between. Here the CDR3 reads CASSLGTQTFF. CDR3 DNA sequence: TGTGCCAGCAGCTTAGGGACACAAACTTTCTTT.

As regards this clone: One end of the junction fails to match germline, which may point to a read error. The chain has TRBV4-2 and TRBJ2-4; TRBD2 agrees at 8 bases. The germline gives CDR1 LGHNA, CDR2 YNFKEQ. The CDR3 covers 20 residues. The CDR3 protein is CASSQVEGGLAGLAKNSQYF. For the CDR3, the DNA is TGTGCCAGCAGCCAAGTCGAGGGAGGGTTAGCGGGGCTAGCCAAAAACAGTCAGTACTTC.

A single count supports this clone. This sequence joins TRBV18 and TRBJ2-6; possibly TRBD2 for D (6 bases). This CDR3 region has 15 residues. V lost 6 bases and J 0 bases, leaving 9 bases between the germline ends. Germline-derived CDR1 and CDR2 are KGHSH and LQKENI. The CDR3 reads CASSRTNSGANVLTF. CDR3 nucleotides: TGTGCCAGCTCGAGGACTAACTCTGGGGCCAACGTCCTGACTTTC. Looking up the rest from reference TRBV18 and TRBJ2-6 gives the full variable domain: NAGVMQNPRHLVRRRGQEARLRCSPMKGHSHVYWYRQLPEEGLKFMVYLQKENIIDESGMPKERFSAEFPKEGPSILRIQQVVRGDSAAYFCASSRTNSGANVLTFGAGSRLTVL.

The chain carries TRBV11-2 and TRBJ2-7; 8 bases line up with TRBD2. There are 15 residues in the CDR3. Germline V gene lookup returns CDR1 SGHAT and CDR2 FQNNGV. Trimming cost V 3 bases and J 4 bases; bases outside gene matches: 8. CDR3 region: CASSFRGSGTYEQYF. CDR3 coding DNA: TGTGCCAGCAGCTTCCGTGGTAGCGGGACTTACGAGCAGTACTTC.

The chain uses TRBV28 and TRBJ2-2; D not certain. CDR1 is MDHEN and CDR2 is SYDVKM in the germline V gene. V lost 8 bases and J lost 1, with 8 bases in between. The CDR3 covers 13 residues. CDR3 sequence: CASFKLNTGELFF. The CDR3 bases are TGTGCCAGCTTCAAGCTGAACACCGGGGAGCTGTTTTTT.